The 22 T cell receptor beta chains reported below all come from one sample, sequenced in a study of T cells in Graves' hyperthyroidism and ophthalmopathy. RNA transcripts served as the template for amplifying TCR beta CDR3 regions. HTBI primers were used for first-round RT-PCR of the TCR CDR3. Using its own MiXCR run on the multiplex PCR reads, TCRdb lists one record per CDR3 protein. Of around 210,000 distinct CDR3 sequences in the sample, about a sixth were seen once. The specimen sequenced was blood. The receptor source for this set is a woman aged 50 to 65 with Graves' hyperthyroidism.

This clonotype was picked up many times. This rearrangement joins TRBV11-3 to TRBJ1-1; 8 bases are a match to TRBD1. V was clipped by 5 bases and J by 4 bases; unmatched bases: 9. The germline gives CDR1 SGHNT, CDR2 YENEEA. The CDR3 is 15 amino acids. CDR3 sequence (DNA): TGTGCCAGCAGCCCATGGACAGGGTTGGTCACTGAAGCTTTCTTT. As protein: CASSPWTGLVTEAFF. Supplemented by reference TRBV11-3 and TRBJ1-1, the full variable domain reads EAGVVQSPRYKIIEKKQPVAFWCNPISGHNTLYWYLQNLGQGPELLIRYENEEAVDDSQLPKDRFSAERLKGVDSTLKIQPAELGDSAVYLCASSPWTGLVTEAFFGQGTRLTVV.

A few counts support this clonotype. The gene calls are TRBV20-1 and TRBJ2-2; 8 bases are shared with TRBD2. Per the germline V gene, CDR1 is DFQATT and CDR2 is SNEGSKA (reference sequence). J gave up 0 bases and V 1 base, and 4 bases lay outside the gene matches. The CDR3 spans 16 residues. CDR3 DNA: TGCAGTGCTAGAGCCGAGACTAGCGCGAACACCGGGGAGCTGTTTTTT. Translated, it gives CSARAETSANTGELFF.

This clonotype has just a few counts. The rearrangement joins TRBV5-1 to TRBJ1-4; no reliable D call. This CDR3 comprises 13 residues. V shed 0 bases and J shed 5 bases, with 5 bases lying between them. CDR1 is SGHRS and CDR2 is YFSETQ in the germline V gene. This chain's CDR3 is CASSLGENEKLFF. CDR3 sequence (DNA): TGCGCCAGCAGCTTGGGAGAGAATGAAAAACTGTTTTTT.

This clonotype occurred a few times. V is TRBV19 and J is TRBJ2-3; 16 bases fit TRBD2. The germline V gene encodes CDR1 LNHDA and CDR2 SQIVND (reference sequence). V lost 5 bases and J lost 1; bases outside the gene matches: 12. CDR3 size: 20 residues. CDR3: CASSLRSGTSGRDGTDTQYF. The CDR3 region has the DNA TGTGCCAGTAGTCTCCGCTCCGGGACTAGCGGGAGGGACGGCACAGATACGCAGTATTTT.

This clonotype was observed many times. This sequence joins TRBV11-2 and TRBJ2-1, with D perhaps matching TRBD1 (6 bases). This CDR3 is 16 amino acids long. Between the trimmed V and J ends, which lost 5 bases and 5 bases, there was a span of 19 bases. Looked up from germline, CDR1 is SGHAT and CDR2 is FQNNGV. This chain's CDR3 is CASSPKQGSTHNEQFF. CDR3 nucleotide sequence: TGTGCCAGCAGCCCGAAACAGGGTAGCACCCACAATGAGCAGTTCTTC.

This sequence joins TRBV19 and TRBJ2-2; no clear D gene. The germline gives CDR1 LNHDA, CDR2 SQIVND (reference sequence). Deletions cut 3 bases from V and 6 bases from J, with 8 bases between. The CDR3 loop spans 13 amino acids. This CDR3 reads CASSISGSGELFF. The CDR3 nucleotides read TGTGCCAGTAGTATTTCAGGATCCGGGGAGCTGTTTTTT.

As DNA, the CDR3 is TGTGCCAGCAGCCCAATGAGTGACACCGGGGAGCTGTTTTTT. It specifies CASSPMSDTGELFF. This sequence joins TRBV7-3 and TRBJ2-2; D not resolved. CDR1 SGHTA and CDR2 FQGTGA come from the germline V gene. With 5 bases removed from V and 3 bases from J, the gap between germline ends came to 10 bases. The CDR3 is 14 amino acids. The full variable domain, in which reference TRBV7-3 and TRBJ2-2 provide the parts outside the CDR3, is GAGVSQTPSNKVTEKGKYVELRCDPISGHTALYWYRQSLGQGPEFLIYFQGTGAADDSGLPNDRFFAVRPEGSVSTLKIQRTERGDSAVYLCASSPMSDTGELFFGEGSRLTVL.

This clonotype was found many times. The rearrangement uses TRBV11-2 and TRBJ2-2; D unclear. Per germline, CDR1 SGHAT and CDR2 FQNNGV. Trimming took 4 bases from V and 1 from J, leaving 7 bases between them. The CDR3 is 14 residues long. CDR3 nucleotide sequence: TGTGCCAGCAGCTCCCGCCTGAACACCGGGGAGCTGTTTTTT. As protein: CASSSRLNTGELFF.

This clonotype was observed a handful of times. V and J are TRBV18 and TRBJ1-2; a possible D gene is TRBD1 (5 bases). The germline CDR1 and CDR2 sequences are KGHSH and LQKENI. This CDR3 is built from 14 residues. The V and J ends lost 3 bases and 5 bases respectively, with 13 bases between them. CDR3 sequence (DNA): TGTGCCAGCTCACCCGGAAGGGACGGGTATGGCTACACCTTC. Translation gives CASSPGRDGYGYTF.

In its sample, this clonotype was seen many times. The chain's CDR3 is CSVFSGAYEQYF. CDR3 nucleotides: TGCAGCGTATTTAGCGGTGCCTACGAGCAGTACTTC. This rearrangement joins TRBV29-1 to TRBJ2-7; TRBD2 is a possible D gene (6 bases). Germline V gene lookup returns CDR1 SQVTM and CDR2 ANQGSEA. The ends were cut back, 6 bases at V and 2 bases at J, with 11 bases in the middle. The CDR3 length is 12 residues.

This clonotype was observed many times. The chain links TRBV3-1 to TRBJ2-1; 7 nucleotides agree with TRBD2. From germline, CDR1 is LGHDT and CDR2 YNNKEL (reference sequence). This CDR3 contains 16 residues. The J segment lost 1 base and the V segment lost 0 bases, leaving 3 bases of the junction unmatched. This CDR3 reads CASSQDTGLSYNEQFF. CDR3 DNA: TGTGCCAGCAGCCAAGACACGGGACTATCCTACAATGAGCAGTTCTTC.

Details on this clonotype: A read error is possible here, since a much larger clone lies one base away. The V and J genes are TRBV7-6 and TRBJ2-1; D is tentatively TRBD1 or TRBD2 (5 bases each). The CDR3 loop spans 15 amino acids. V lost 5 bases and J 0 bases, leaving 11 bases between the germline ends. The V gene's germline CDR1 is SGHVS and CDR2 FNYEAQ. CDR3 residues: CASSKAGSSYNEQFF. The CDR3 region has the DNA TGTGCCAGCAGCAAGGCAGGGAGCTCCTACAATGAGCAGTTCTTC.

This chain uses TRBV7-2 with TRBJ2-2; 8 positions agree with TRBD2. From germline, CDR1 is SGHTA and CDR2 FQGNSA. Unmatched junction bases numbered 6, after V lost 4 bases and J lost 8 bases. This CDR3 has 14 amino acids. As DNA, the CDR3 is TGTGCCAGCAGCTCCTCGGGGGGGTCAGGGGAGCTGTTTTTT. This encodes CASSSSGGSGELFF.

This clonotype has a count of ten or more. V usage is TRBV30 and J usage is TRBJ1-5, with a possible D match to TRBD1 (5 bases). Per germline, CDR1 GTSNPN and CDR2 SVGIG (reference sequence). Trimming pared 3 bases from V and 8 bases from J, leaving 11 bases between. This CDR3 spans 12 amino acids. The CDR3 bases are TGTGCCTGGAGCGGAAGGGGCAAGCCCCAGCATTTT. Protein product: CAWSGRGKPQHF.

This chain uses TRBV19 with TRBJ1-1; D gene unclear. This CDR3 is built from 11 residues. V was clipped by 7 bases and J by 4 bases, with 7 bases between them. The germline V gene encodes CDR1 LNHDA and CDR2 SQIVND (reference sequence). CDR3 loop: CASMGSTEAFF. The CDR3 nucleotides read TGTGCCAGTATGGGGAGCACTGAAGCTTTCTTT.

This clonotype was seen more than once but under ten times. The gene calls are TRBV6-1 and TRBJ2-5; 9 bases align to TRBD2. Trimming cost V 6 bases and J 8 bases; bases outside gene matches: 16. The CDR3 loop spans 16 amino acids. The germline V gene has CDR1 MNHNS and CDR2 SASEGT. The CDR3 protein is CASSQGRGRALGTQYF. CDR3 DNA: TGTGCCAGCAGCCAGGGTCGCGGGAGGGCCTTAGGAACCCAGTACTTC.

This clonotype was seen ten or more times. This chain joins TRBV20-1 and TRBJ2-1; D not certain. Trimming pared 0 bases from V and 5 bases from J, leaving 11 bases between. CDR3 length: 14 amino acids. The germline V gene encodes CDR1 DFQATT and CDR2 SNEGSKA (reference sequence). CDR3 DNA: TGCAGTGCTAGAGAATGGAGTAAAAACAATGAGCAGTTCTTC. It is translated as CSAREWSKNNEQFF.

At least ten counts were recorded for this clonotype. The chain couples TRBV5-1 to TRBJ2-7, with 8 bases that match TRBD2. V shed 5 bases, J shed 2 bases, and the junction held 3 bases outside the gene matches. Per the germline V gene, CDR1 is SGHRS and CDR2 is YFSETQ. The CDR3 totals 13 residues. This chain's CDR3 is CASRPGGAYEQYF. CDR3 nucleotides: TGCGCCAGCAGGCCCGGGGGGGCCTACGAGCAGTACTTC.

This clonotype was detected only a few times. The CDR3 DNA reads as TGCAGCGTCAGTCGTTGGGACAATAATATAGGCACTGAAGCTTTCTTT. Translating gives CSVSRWDNNIGTEAFF. The gene calls are TRBV29-1 and TRBJ1-1, with a possible D match to TRBD1 (6 bases). Trimming removed 6 bases at V and 4 bases at J, with 24 bases between. CDR1 is SQVTM, CDR2 ANQGSEA, per germline. The CDR3 totals 16 residues.

The V gene is TRBV19, the J gene TRBJ1-5, with D hard to call. The CDR3 is made up of 12 amino acids. The germline V gene encodes CDR1 LNHDA and CDR2 SQIVND (reference sequence). Trimming took 7 bases from V and 6 from J, leaving 10 bases between them. DNA for the CDR3: TGTGCCAGTAACGCGGGAAGTCAGCCCCAGCATTTT. The encoded protein is CASNAGSQPQHF.

This clonotype was picked up many times. The chain recombines TRBV28 with TRBJ2-7, with 7 bases fitting TRBD1. Germline assignment: CDR1 MDHEN and CDR2 SYDVKM. The CDR3 is made up of 14 amino acids. V lost 5 bases, J lost 2 bases, and 6 bases stayed unmatched. The CDR3 reads CASSRTGATYEQYF. In DNA, the CDR3 is TGTGCCAGCAGTCGAACAGGGGCGACCTACGAGCAGTACTTC.

Many counts were recorded for this clonotype. This chain connects TRBV12-3 or TRBV12-4 to TRBJ2-3; D not resolved. Between the trimmed V and J ends, which lost 5 bases and 2 bases, there was a span of 14 bases. There are 15 residues in the CDR3. The CDR3 DNA sequence: TGTGCCAGCAGTAACGGTCGGAGAGACACAGATACGCAGTATTTT. Amino acid sequence: CASSNGRRDTDTQYF.